One sample yielded the 31 T cell receptor beta chains listed below, sequenced in a study of blood T cells in healthy people across ages. PCR was performed a second time for about 6 to 12 cycles using a sample-barcoded 5' primer and a J-beta primer mix. TCRdb called the 5' RACE reads again in MiXCR, with one record for every CDR3 protein. The sample shows some 1.4 million distinct CDR3 sequences, roughly 40% of them seen only once. Input material: blood. All receptors come from a woman aged 18 to 35 in good health.

The V gene is TRBV10-3, the J gene TRBJ1-1; D is undetermined. Trimming stripped 1 base from V and 11 bases from J, with 20 bases between. The CDR3 contains 15 residues. Germline values: CDR1 ENHRY, CDR2 SYGVKD. CDR3 sequence (DNA): TGTGCCATCAGTGAGTATCCAGGACTCTTGTCCCAGGCTTTCTTT. Protein: CAISEYPGLLSQAFF.

Worth noting for this clonotype: Its ends do not fully match the called genes, so a read error is possible. This chain connects TRBV30 to TRBJ2-7, with D possibly being TRBD2 (5 bases). The CDR3 consists of 11 residues. In germline, CDR1 is GTSNPN, CDR2 SVGIG (reference sequence). The CDR3 spells CAGSVVYEQYF. Here the CDR3 DNA reads TGTGCCGGGAGTGTCGTCTACGAGCAGTACTTC.

The CDR3 is CASSYSKGTQPQHF. In DNA form, the CDR3 reads TGTGCCAGCAGTTACTCGAAAGGGACTCAGCCCCAGCATTTT. The rearrangement links TRBV6-5 to TRBJ1-5; possible D gene TRBD1, 5 bases. The CDR3 has 14 residues. V was pared by 0 bases and J by 6 bases, with 9 bases between. Per germline, CDR1 MNHEY and CDR2 SVGAGI.

The chain couples TRBV7-3 to TRBJ2-3; TRBD2 agrees at 7 bases. V lost 2 bases, J lost 4 bases, and 6 bases stayed unmatched. Per the germline V gene, CDR1 is SGHTA and CDR2 is FQGTGA. The CDR3 covers 15 residues. The CDR3 region is CASSLQAGFADTQYF. DNA for the CDR3: TGTGCCAGCAGCTTACAAGCGGGGTTCGCAGATACGCAGTATTTT.

J is TRBJ2-4 and V is TRBV24-1, with 9 bases lining up with TRBD1. The J call may be incorrect, as the DNA end agrees better with TRBJ2-7. CDR1 is KGHDR and CDR2 is SFDVKD in the germline V gene. The CDR3 runs to 16 residues. CDR3 loop: CATSDSGTGKACEQYF. In DNA form, the CDR3 reads TGTGCCACCAGTGACTCCGGGACAGGGAAAGCCTGCGAGCAGTACTTC.

This sequence joins TRBV3-1 and TRBJ1-1; D is ambiguous. The V gene's germline CDR1 is LGHDT and CDR2 YNNKEL (reference sequence). The CDR3 is 15 residues long. CDR3 region: CVSQQRRTEYTEAFF. The CDR3 coding sequence is TGTGTCAGTCAACAAAGAAGGACCGAGTACACTGAAGCTTTCTTT.

Remarks on this clonotype: Germline is not matched at one junction end, which may reflect a read error. The chain's CDR3 is CTSSADPTDTQYF. CDR3 DNA: TGTACCAGCAGCGCGGACCCCACAGATACGCAGTATTTT. The J gene is TRBJ2-3, the V gene TRBV7-9; no definite D call. This CDR3 is 13 amino acids long. In germline, CDR1 is SEHNR, CDR2 FQNEAQ (reference sequence).

This clonotype was picked up a small number of times. This sequence joins TRBV29-1 and TRBJ2-3; TRBD1 matches at 7 bases. Germline CDR1 and CDR2: SQVTM and ANQGSEA. The CDR3 spans 14 residues. V shed 7 bases, J shed 0 bases, and the junction held 7 bases outside the gene matches. CDR3 nucleotides: TGCAGCGATTACGCAGGGGGAAGCACAGATACGCAGTATTTT. It specifies CSDYAGGSTDTQYF.

This clonotype was recorded a few times. The V and J genes are TRBV12-3 or TRBV12-4 and TRBJ2-5; 12 bases match TRBD2. Losses at the gene ends were 5 bases for V and 2 bases for J; bases not matched to a gene: 6. The CDR3 covers 16 residues. The CDR3 loop reads CASSHGLAGNQETQYF. The DNA of the CDR3 is TGTGCCAGCAGTCATGGACTAGCGGGGAATCAAGAGACCCAGTACTTC.

V gene TRBV21-1 combines with J gene TRBJ2-2; whether TRBD1, the table's D call, matches the DNA was not checked. TRBV21-1 is given as a pseudogene. The CDR3 contains 14 residues. Here the CDR3 reads CASSPRRVGRELFF. The CDR3 bases are TGTGCCAGCAGCCCCCGCAGGGTGGGTCGGGAGCTGTTTTTT.

The J gene is TRBJ2-5, the V gene TRBV11-2; the match to TRBD1 covers 7 bases. The CDR3 totals 14 residues. V dropped 7 bases and J dropped 1; count of bases not matched to a gene: 6. Germline values: CDR1 SGHAT, CDR2 FQNNGV. Written as DNA, the CDR3 is TGTGCCAGCAACACCGGGACAGCCCAAGAGACCCAGTACTTC. Translation: CASNTGTAQETQYF. The full variable domain, completed using reference TRBV11-2 and TRBJ2-5, is EAGVAQSPRYKIIEKRQSVAFWCNPISGHATLYWYQQILGQGPKLLIQFQNNGVVDDSQLPKDRFSAERLKGVDSTLKIQPAKLEDSAVYLCASNTGTAQETQYFGPGTRLLVL.

This clonotype was seen just once. V gene TRBV7-9 combines with J gene TRBJ1-1; a possible D gene is TRBD1 (5 bases). V was clipped by 5 bases and J by 11 bases, with 15 bases between them. CDR1 is SEHNR and CDR2 is FQNEAQ in the germline V gene (reference sequence). This CDR3 spans 12 amino acids. CDR3 coding DNA: TGTGCCAGCAGCGCTGGAGGGGTGGGCGCTTTCTTT. Translating gives CASSAGGVGAFF.

The rearrangement joins TRBV19 to TRBJ2-5; the D gene could be TRBD1 or TRBD2 (5 bases each). The CDR3 has 15 amino acids. V shed 5 bases and J shed 11 bases, with 24 bases lying between them. In germline, CDR1 is LNHDA, CDR2 SQIVND (reference sequence). CDR3 bases: TGTGCCAGTAGTCCGGGACGAAGCCTCTACGATGAGCAGTACTTC. Translation gives CASSPGRSLYDEQYF.

This clonotype was seen more than once but under ten times. This chain connects TRBV27 to TRBJ1-2; D remains ambiguous. Between the trimmed V and J ends, which lost 3 bases and 4 bases, there was a span of 12 bases. Germline V CDR1 and CDR2: MNHEY, SMNVEV (reference sequence). This CDR3 spans 14 amino acids. The CDR3 is CASSFLSASYGYTF. The CDR3 DNA reads TGTGCCAGCAGTTTCTTATCAGCCTCCTATGGCTACACCTTC.

The chain employs TRBV25-1 and TRBJ1-4; TRBD1 matches at 8 bases. The CDR3 totals 15 residues. Germline V CDR1 and CDR2: MGHDK, SYGVNS. Trimming removed 5 bases from V and 5 bases from J; junction bases left unmatched: 7. The CDR3 DNA is TGTGCCAGCAGTCGTAGCGGACAGGGAAATGAAAAACTGTTTTTT. Translation: CASSRSGQGNEKLFF.

Only one count was recorded for this clonotype. This sequence joins TRBV18 and TRBJ1-6, with 10 bases that match TRBD1. Trimming at V came to 3 bases and at J to 7 bases, leaving 3 bases not matched to a gene. The CDR3 has 15 residues. CDR1 is KGHSH, CDR2 LQKENI, per germline. This chain's CDR3 is CASSPVTGGNSPLHF. CDR3 nucleotide sequence: TGTGCCAGCTCACCCGTGACAGGGGGCAATTCACCCCTCCACTTT.

Regarding this clonotype: A much larger clonotype is one base distant, so this may be a read error. The chain couples TRBV20-1 to TRBJ2-7; D may match TRBD1 or TRBD2 (5 bases each). Germline assignment: CDR1 DFQATT and CDR2 SNEGSKA (reference sequence). The CDR3 consists of 10 residues. Here the CDR3 DNA reads TGCGGTGCTAGAAAGGGGCGGGAGTACTTC. It encodes CGARKGREYF.

The table lists this clonotype with a few counts. The chain recombines TRBV4-1 with TRBJ2-3, with 10 bases identical to TRBD1. CDR1 MGHRA and CDR2 YSYEKL come from the germline V gene. CDR3 length equals 16 residues. V was clipped by 4 bases and J by 0 bases; unmatched bases: 4. The CDR3 nucleotides read TGCGCCAGCAGCCTCTCGGGACAGGGGAGCACAGATACGCAGTATTTT. Protein sequence: CASSLSGQGSTDTQYF.

The rearrangement joins TRBV11-2 to TRBJ2-3; 8 bases are shared with TRBD1. Germline assignment: CDR1 SGHAT and CDR2 FQNNGV. The CDR3 sequence is 16 residues long. The J segment lost 5 bases and the V segment lost 3 bases, leaving 10 bases of the junction unmatched. The CDR3 sequence: CASSFRQGRFGDTQYF. The CDR3 DNA follows: TGTGCCAGCAGCTTCCGACAGGGGAGATTCGGAGATACGCAGTATTTT.

This clonotype has more than one count but fewer than ten. The J gene is TRBJ2-1, the V gene TRBV29-1; 8 bases agree with TRBD1. With V trimmed by 3 bases and J by 5 bases, 9 bases remained unmatched. The CDR3 length is 15 residues. Germline V lookup: CDR1 SQVTM, CDR2 ANQGSEA. CDR3 nucleotide sequence: TGCAGCGTTGATGATAGACAGGGGAGTCACAATGAGCAGTTCTTC. This sequence encodes CSVDDRQGSHNEQFF.

There are a few counts of this clonotype. The genes are TRBV27 and TRBJ2-7; the D gene is possibly TRBD1 (5 bases). The V gene's germline CDR1 is MNHEY and CDR2 SMNVEV (reference sequence). The CDR3 runs to 16 residues. Trimming removed 2 bases at V and 2 bases at J, with 16 bases between. The CDR3 sequence is CASSLASTVPTYEQYF. As DNA, the CDR3 is TGTGCCAGCAGTTTAGCTTCGACAGTTCCTACCTACGAGCAGTACTTC.

The chain recombines TRBV20-1 with TRBJ1-5, with 11 bases aligning to TRBD1. The V gene end was trimmed by 3 bases and the J gene end by 7 bases; junction bases not matched to a gene: 14. Per the germline V gene, CDR1 is DFQATT and CDR2 is SNEGSKA (reference sequence). CDR3 length: 17 residues. The DNA of the CDR3 is TGCAGTGCTAGTGGCCCCCTCGGACAGGGGGCTGGACAGCCCCAGCATTTT. It encodes CSASGPLGQGAGQPQHF.

This clonotype appeared once. The CDR3 DNA follows: TGTGCCAGCAGCGTCCGGCTAGCGGGGGGGCAGAATGAGCAGTACTTC. The encoded protein is CASSVRLAGGQNEQYF. V and J are TRBV7-2 and TRBJ2-5; TRBD2 matches 12 bases. The germline V gene has CDR1 SGHTA and CDR2 FQGNSA. The CDR3 is 16 amino acids. The V gene end was trimmed by 5 bases and the J gene end by 11 bases; junction bases not matched to a gene: 15.

In this sample, this clonotype turned up a few times. The chain couples TRBV10-3 to TRBJ2-1, with a possible D match to TRBD2 (6 bases). V was cut by 0 bases and J by 7 bases, with 22 bases left in between. The CDR3 sequence is 18 residues long. CDR1 is ENHRY and CDR2 is SYGVKD in the germline V gene. The CDR3 sequence: CAISESGGRYLLMNEQFF. The CDR3 nucleotides read TGTGCCATCAGTGAGTCGGGTGGGAGGTACTTATTAATGAATGAGCAGTTCTTC.

The chain carries TRBV14 and TRBJ1-4; unclear D gene. This CDR3 is built from 15 residues. Germline V gene sequence: CDR1 SGHDN, CDR2 FVKESK. Deletions cut 0 bases from V and 7 bases from J, with 12 bases between. The CDR3 sequence: CASSQENVETEKLFF. CDR3 nucleotides: TGTGCCAGCAGCCAAGAAAATGTTGAGACTGAAAAACTGTTTTTT.

The CDR3 region is CASRPRLAGGYVYEQFF. DNA of the CDR3: TGTGCCAGCAGGCCAAGACTAGCGGGGGGGTATGTGTATGAGCAGTTCTTC. J is TRBJ2-1 and V is TRBV6-1, with 14 bases identical to TRBD2. The germline CDR1 and CDR2 sequences are MNHNS and SASEGT. This CDR3 region has 17 residues. With 6 bases clipped from V and 8 bases from J, the junction kept 12 bases outside the gene matches.

This clonotype was picked up a small number of times. The chain carries TRBV4-1 and TRBJ2-1; D may correspond to TRBD1 or TRBD2 (5 bases each). Germline V gene sequence: CDR1 MGHRA, CDR2 YSYEKL. The length of the CDR3 is 15 residues. V lost 2 bases and J lost 2, with 10 bases in between. Here the CDR3 reads CASSQPGRAYNEQFF. DNA for the CDR3: TGCGCCAGCAGCCAACCGGGGCGGGCCTACAATGAGCAGTTCTTC.

The chain joins TRBV12-3 or TRBV12-4 to TRBJ2-3, with TRBD2 matching 9 bases. The J segment lost 4 bases and the V segment lost 6 bases, leaving 11 bases of the junction unmatched. This CDR3 region has 16 residues. CDR3 sequence reads: CASSKRLAVNADTQYF. DNA for the CDR3: TGTGCCAGCAGCAAAAGACTAGCGGTTAACGCAGATACGCAGTATTTT.

V usage is TRBV7-2 and J usage is TRBJ2-5, with D unclear. The CDR3 is 13 residues long. CDR1 is SGHTA and CDR2 is FQGNSA in the germline V gene. V dropped 2 bases and J dropped 4 bases, with 8 bases sitting between them. CDR3 region: CASSLMASETQYF. CDR3 sequence (DNA): TGTGCCAGCAGCTTAATGGCCTCAGAGACCCAGTACTTC.

This sequence joins TRBV7-2 and TRBJ2-1, with TRBD1 matching 7 bases. Germline loops: CDR1 SGHTA, CDR2 FQGNSA. The ends lost 1 base at V and 2 bases at J; junction bases unmatched: 5. The CDR3 runs 16 residues. In DNA form, the CDR3 reads TGTGCCAGCAGCTTAGAGTCAGGGGGACCCTACAATGAGCAGTTCTTC. It translates to CASSLESGGPYNEQFF.

J is TRBJ1-1 and V is TRBV12-3 or TRBV12-4, with 8 bases matching TRBD1. Trimming at V came to 5 bases and at J to 4 bases, leaving 3 bases not matched to a gene. The CDR3 covers 13 residues. Here the CDR3 reads CASSNTGGTEAFF. Here the CDR3 DNA reads TGTGCCAGCAGTAATACAGGGGGCACTGAAGCTTTCTTT.